This T cell receptor beta chain was captured by sequencing in a study of blood T cell repertoires in COVID-19. About the study: The analysed material was cDNA or gDNA that came from T cells, B-cell-depleted T cells, or PBMCs.

CDR3 length: 14 residues. CDR1 and CDR2 (germline): LGHDT, YNNKEL (reference sequence). The V gene lost 8 bases and the J gene lost 4 bases, with 17 bases spanning the gap. Sequenced by immunoSEQ multiplex PCR; TCRdb stores in-frame clones only, minus some. The sample has more than 45,000 clones; approximately 82% are singletons. The sequence derives from a human donor in a cohort sampled during active COVID-19. The chain employs TRBV3-1 (or the pseudogene TRBV3-2) and TRBJ1-2; TRBD1 is a possible D gene (6 bases). Sequenced input: peripheral blood. CDR3 sequence reads: CASGGRGTGYGYTF. The CDR3, as DNA: TGTGCCAGCGGCGGTAGGGGGACCGGCTATGGCTACACCTTC.